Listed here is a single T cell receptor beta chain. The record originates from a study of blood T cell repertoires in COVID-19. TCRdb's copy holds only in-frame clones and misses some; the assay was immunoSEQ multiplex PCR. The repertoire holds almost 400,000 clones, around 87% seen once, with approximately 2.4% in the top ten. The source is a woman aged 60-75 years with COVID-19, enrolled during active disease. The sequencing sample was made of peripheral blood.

The CDR3 region has the DNA TGTGCCAGCAGCCAAGAGGGGTTGGGAACAGGGGGCAAAGCTTTCTTT. It translates to CASSQEGLGTGGKAFF. The V and J genes are TRBV3-1 (or the pseudogene TRBV3-2) and TRBJ1-1, with 9 bases fitting TRBD1. The CDR3 runs to 16 residues. J was trimmed by 9 bases and V by 0 bases; bases with no gene match: 11. Germline CDR1 LGHDT, CDR2 YNNKEL (reference sequence).